These 18 T cell receptor beta chains were sequenced from one sample in a study of CD8+ T cells in alopecia areata. Reverse transcription of extracted RNA yielded cDNA, which provided the sequencing template. The repertoire was sequenced with immunoSEQ multiplex PCR; TCRdb's copy has only in-frame clones and lacks some. Altogether more than 90,000 clones were found in the sample, and no singletons occur. The sequenced sample was lesional skin. All receptors derive from a C3H/HeJ mouse with alopecia areata. These mice share the MHC haplotype H2-k.

As regards this clone: Genes and germline are mouse. The chain's CDR3 is CASSDSQNYEQYF. Incomplete CDR3 DNA: TGTGCCAGCAGTGATAGTCAAAATTAT. The V gene is TRBV13-3, the J gene TRBJ2-7; D not resolved. The read gets to within 4 residues of the CDR3 end, and the germline J gene fills in the rest. There are 13 residues in the CDR3. Germline CDR1 is NNHDY and CDR2 is SYVADS.

This clone has a count of ten or more. Gene names and germline match the mouse. The read comes to an end 4 residues before the CDR3 does, leaving the germline J gene to fill in the end. This sequence joins TRBV13-3 and TRBJ2-7; 11 bases fit TRBD2. The junction had 4 bases not matched to a gene; V was cut back by 3 bases and J by 2 bases. The CDR3 covers 15 residues. Germline assignment: CDR1 NNHDY and CDR2 SYVADS. The CDR3 is CASSVDWGVPYEQYF. The sequenced part of the CDR3 DNA is TGTGCCAGCAGTGTGGACTGGGGGGTCCCCTAT.

The sample holds a few counts of this clone. The germline and genes are mouse ones. Read sequence stops 4 residues before the CDR3 end, and the germline J gene provides the missing end. The chain joins TRBV13-3 to TRBJ2-3, with 8 nucleotides matching TRBD1. After removal of 2 bases from V and 0 bases from J, the junction contained 8 bases not matched to a gene. CDR1 and CDR2 (germline): NNHDY, SYVADS. This CDR3 spans 17 amino acids. Incomplete CDR3 DNA: TGTGCCAGCAGTGACCTCGGACAGGGCCCTAGTGCAGAA. Protein: CASSDLGQGPSAE. The CDR3 reads in full as CASSDLGQGPSAETLYF.

Of note for this clone: All gene names here are mouse names. The CDR3 extends 4 residues past the end of the read, so its final part is completed from the germline J gene. V is TRBV1 and J is TRBJ2-5, with D possibly being TRBD2 (5 bases). V gave up 0 bases and J gave up 2 bases, with 9 bases separating them. Germline values: CDR1 NSQYPW, CDR2 LRSPGD (reference sequence). The CDR3 consists of 15 residues. The CDR3: CTCSADKLGQDTQYF. Incomplete CDR3 DNA: TGCACCTGCAGTGCAGATAAGCTGGGCCAAGAC.

This clone has just a few counts. Gene names follow the mouse nomenclature. The read ends 4 residues before the CDR3 terminus; that terminus is restored from the germline J gene. This rearrangement joins TRBV1 to TRBJ1-1, with D possibly TRBD1 on 6 matching bases. The length of the CDR3 is 15 residues. Germline CDR1 NSQYPW, CDR2 LRSPGD (reference sequence). V lost 3 bases and J 0 bases, leaving 11 bases between the germline ends. The part of the CDR3 DNA that was read is TGCACCTGCAGTGCGGGGGACAATGCAAACACA. It is translated as CTCSAGDNANT. The full CDR3 is CTCSAGDNANTEVFF.

This clone was picked up many times. Here the gene names and germline are mouse. The read terminates 4 residues before the CDR3 end, so the remaining end is supplied by the germline J gene. At the DNA level, this CDR3 is encoded by other sequences in the same sample as well. This sequence joins TRBV13-2 and TRBJ2-7; 7 nucleotides match TRBD2. Trimming took 0 bases from V and 0 from J; bases not matched to a gene: 3. Germline assignment: CDR1 NNHNN and CDR2 SYGAGS (reference sequence). This CDR3 is built from 15 residues. Partial CDR3 DNA: TGTGCCAGCGGTGATGCACCTGGGGGCTCCTAT. Translating gives CASGDAPGGSY. The whole CDR3 is CASGDAPGGSYEQYF.

In regard to this clone: Mouse gene names and germline throughout. The CDR3 end is not reached by the read, which stops 4 residues before it; the germline J gene fills it in. The chain recombines TRBV13-3 with TRBJ2-4; TRBD2 matches at 10 bases. The V gene's germline CDR1 is NNHDY and CDR2 SYVADS. This CDR3 region has 18 residues. V gave up 0 bases and J gave up 0 bases; unmatched junction bases: 7. CDR3 bases read: TGTGCCAGCAGTGATGCCTGGGGGGGCGAAGGGAGTCAAAAC. Translating gives CASSDAWGGEGSQN. The whole CDR3 reads CASSDAWGGEGSQNTLYF.

Regarding this clone: Gene names and germline match the mouse. With the read ending 4 residues before the CDR3 end, the germline J gene is used to fill in that end. The chain recombines TRBV19 with TRBJ2-7; 10 bases are a match to TRBD2. The J segment lost 2 bases and the V segment lost 2 bases, leaving 4 bases of the junction unmatched. The germline CDR1 and CDR2 sequences are FNHDT and SITEND (reference sequence). CDR3 length: 15 residues. The CDR3 reads CASSMLTGGTYEQYF. CDR3 DNA (partial): TGTGCCAGCAGTATGTTGACTGGGGGGACCTAT. Full variable domain (missing parts from reference TRBV19 and TRBJ2-7): GGIITQTPKFLIGQEGQKLTLKCQQNFNHDTMYWYRQDSGKGLRLIYYSITENDLQKGDLSEGYDASREKKSSFSLTVTSAQKNEMAVFLCASSMLTGGTYEQYFGPGTRLTVL.

As regards this clone: Here the gene names and germline are mouse. The CDR3 end is not reached by the read, which stops 4 residues before it; the germline J gene fills it in. This chain uses TRBV13-3 with TRBJ2-7; 10 bases are a match to TRBD2. The CDR3 sequence is 15 residues long. Germline V gives CDR1 NNHDY, CDR2 SYVADS. The CDR3 is CASRPQDWGRYEQYF. The part of the CDR3 DNA that was read is TGTGCCAGCAGGCCCCAGGACTGGGGGCGTTAT.

About this clone: Gene names follow the mouse nomenclature. Read data end 4 residues before the CDR3 end; the end is taken from the germline J gene. The chain has TRBV13-3 and TRBJ2-3; perhaps TRBD1 as D (6 bases). The germline gives CDR1 NNHDY, CDR2 SYVADS. This CDR3 region has 15 residues. Trimming took 2 bases from V and 0 from J, leaving 10 bases between them. The CDR3 reads CASSEKGVSAETLYF. Incomplete CDR3 DNA: TGTGCCAGCAGTGAGAAGGGGGTGAGTGCAGAA.

This clone was counted at least ten times. Genes and germline are mouse. The CDR3 is cut off 4 residues early in the read; its end comes from the germline J gene. The chain recombines TRBV13-1 with TRBJ2-4; D is undetermined. The ends were cut back, 3 bases at V and 0 bases at J, with 5 bases in the middle. The germline V gene has CDR1 NSHNY and CDR2 SYGAGN. The CDR3 sequence is 13 residues long. Here the CDR3 reads CASSGQSQNTLYF. CDR3 bases read: TGTGCCAGCAGTGGACAAAGTCAAAAC.

With regard to this clone: Gene names and germline match the mouse. The observed sequence ends 4 residues before the CDR3 terminus, with the missing tail filled in from the germline J gene. This chain uses TRBV1 with TRBJ2-7, with D unresolved. The V gene's germline CDR1 is NSQYPW and CDR2 LRSPGD (reference sequence). This CDR3 has 13 residues. The CDR3 loop reads CTCSADTEDEQYF. The sequenced CDR3 bases are TGCACCTGCAGTGCAGATACTGAGGAT.

On this clone: The gene symbols are mouse symbols. The read stops 4 residues short of the end of the CDR3; the missing end is completed from the germline J gene. The genes are TRBV14 and TRBJ2-5, with 8 bases lining up with TRBD1. The CDR3 length is 13 residues. Germline CDR1 SGHDT, CDR2 FRDEAV. The part of the CDR3 DNA that was read is TGTGCCAGCAGTTTTAGGGACAGGGAC. It specifies CASSFRDRD. Given in full, the CDR3 is CASSFRDRDTQYF.

This clone came up a few times. Gene names and germline match the mouse. The observed sequence ends 4 residues before the CDR3 terminus, with the missing tail filled in from the germline J gene. The chain combines TRBV17 with TRBJ2-3; weak D call: TRBD2 (7 bases). Germline V lookup: CDR1 MNHDT, CDR2 YYDKIL. With 0 bases removed from V and 3 bases from J, the gap between germline ends came to 13 bases. This CDR3 region has 16 residues. The DNA read from the CDR3 is TGTGCTAGCAGTAGAGATGTGGGGGGCGACGCAGAA. It yields the protein CASSRDVGGDAE. The CDR3 in full is CASSRDVGGDAETLYF. The whole variable domain, remainder taken from reference TRBV17 and TRBJ2-3, is DTTVKQNPRYKLARVGKPVNLICSQTMNHDTMYWYQKKPNQAPKLLLFYYDKILNREADTFEKFQSSRPNNSFCSLYIGSAGLEYSAMYLCASSRDVGGDAETLYFGSGTRLTVL.

Comment on this clone: Mouse gene names apply. The read ends 4 residues before the CDR3 terminus; that terminus is restored from the germline J gene. The chain carries TRBV13-1 and TRBJ1-2; no reliable D call. The V and J ends lost 5 bases and 2 bases respectively, with 7 bases between them. The CDR3 covers 12 residues. Per germline, CDR1 NSHNY and CDR2 SYGAGN. The covered CDR3 bases are TGTGCCAGCAGCTTACAGAACTCC. It translates to CASSLQNS. The CDR3 in full is CASSLQNSDYTF.

About this clone: The gene names here belong to mouse. The observed sequence ends 4 residues before the CDR3 terminus, with the missing tail filled in from the germline J gene. This specimen includes other DNA sequences encoding the same CDR3. The gene calls are TRBV1 and TRBJ1-2; TRBD1 might be the D (6 bases). CDR1 NSQYPW and CDR2 LRSPGD come from the germline V gene (reference sequence). The CDR3 covers 14 residues. The V gene lost 3 bases and the J gene lost 1 base, with 9 bases spanning the gap. CDR3 sequence: CTCSARQENSDYTF. Partial CDR3 DNA: TGCACCTGCAGTGCGCGACAGGAAAACTCC.

This clone was picked up a small number of times. Any gene name here is a mouse gene name. Read sequence stops 4 residues before the CDR3 end, and the germline J gene provides the missing end. V is TRBV17 and J is TRBJ1-4; 9 nucleotides align to TRBD1. With 5 bases clipped from V and 6 bases from J, the junction kept 1 base outside the gene matches. CDR1 and CDR2 from the germline V gene are MNHDT and YYDKIL. CDR3 length equals 13 residues. The CDR3 protein is CASSRDRDERLFF. CDR3 DNA (partial): TGTGCTAGCAGTCGGGACAGGGACGAA.

Comments on this clone: Germline and genes here are mouse. CDR3 in amino acids: CTCRLGGLAEQFF. The DNA read from the CDR3 is TGCACCTGCAGACTGGGGGGGCTTGCT. The chain uses TRBV1 and TRBJ2-1; 11 bases align to TRBD2. The CDR3 end falls 4 residues outside the read, so it is completed with the germline J gene. Germline values: CDR1 NSQYPW, CDR2 LRSPGD (reference sequence). The CDR3 is 13 amino acids. V dropped 6 bases and J dropped 6; count of bases not matched to a gene: 1.